Here is one TCR beta chain with its context. The antigen remains undetermined. This specimen belongs to a study of T cells expressing NK-cell markers. TCRdb reprocessed the 5' RACE reads and reports one entry per CDR3 protein, with no DNA. The sample table sets out about 260,000 distinct CDR3 sequences. Germline CDR1 reads SGHVS; CDR2 reads FNYEAQ. This CDR3 has 13 residues. Points from the study as a whole: There were a handful of donors in whom these clonotypes also led the CD3+CD56-NKG2C+ fraction. Evidence did not settle whether expanded NKG2C+ T cell clones targeted HCMV.

The sequenced sample was blood T cells: a sorted CD56 or NKG2C T cell subset, CD4+ or CD8+ T cells, or bulk PBMC T cells (not recorded which). This TCR was recovered from a woman aged 18-69 years in good health. J is TRBJ2-5 and V is TRBV7-6; TCRdb lists TRBD1, though no DNA is available to test this call. CDR3 region: CASSLQRPETQYF.